These 32 T cell receptor beta chains originate from one sample sequenced in a study of T cell clonotyping in hematopoietic cell transplantation. Some clones are missing from TCRdb's copy, which holds only in-frame ones; the method was immunoSEQ multiplex PCR. Found here are more than 25,000 clones, 93% of them singletons; the top ten hold around 2.3%. Time point described: recipient sample about 28 days before transplant, after cytoreduction. Sequences were derived from peripheral blood mononuclear cells, sampled before stem cell transplant. These receptors came from a man between 50 and 59 years old with acute myeloid leukemia. Some clones in this sample may be carry-over from other donors' samples.

The chain carries TRBV18 and TRBJ1-2, with D unresolved. Trimming cost V 5 bases and J 3 bases, with 13 bases left between them. Per germline, CDR1 KGHSH and CDR2 LQKENI. The CDR3 has 14 amino acids. The CDR3 DNA is TGTGCCAGCTCAGCCAGCCGAACCGACTATGGCTACACCTTC. Protein sequence: CASSASRTDYGYTF.

This rearrangement joins TRBV19 to TRBJ2-1; TRBD1 matches 8 bases. The junction had 15 bases not matched to a gene; V was cut back by 6 bases and J by 8 bases. The CDR3 has 16 amino acids. Germline CDR1 LNHDA, CDR2 SQIVND (reference sequence). The CDR3 protein is CASSPARTGSMDEQFF. CDR3 DNA sequence: TGTGCCAGTAGCCCCGCACGGACAGGGAGTATGGATGAGCAGTTCTTC.

V is TRBV7-9 and J is TRBJ2-5; D is ambiguous. V lost 5 bases, J lost 1 base, and 11 bases lay in between. Germline lookup yields CDR1 SEHNR and CDR2 FQNEAQ (reference sequence). This CDR3 has 14 amino acids. The CDR3 DNA is TGTGCCAGCAGCCCAGCAGACCTCCAAGAGACCCAGTACTTC. Amino acids: CASSPADLQETQYF.

The chain recombines TRBV6-4 with TRBJ1-1; D unclear. Germline lookup yields CDR1 MRHNA and CDR2 SNTAGT. V shed 5 bases and J shed 0 bases, with 7 bases lying between them. This CDR3 contains 13 residues. CDR3 protein: CASSPRLNTEAFF. The DNA of the CDR3 is TGTGCCAGCAGTCCTAGACTGAACACTGAAGCTTTCTTT.

This chain connects TRBV18 to TRBJ2-7; no firm D call. Per the germline V gene, CDR1 is KGHSH and CDR2 is LQKENI. This CDR3 has 13 residues. The V end lost 1 base, the J end lost 4 bases, and 8 bases lay between the germline ends. The chain's CDR3 is CASSPQVVYEQYF. In DNA, the CDR3 is TGTGCCAGCTCACCACAGGTAGTTTACGAGCAGTACTTC.

The CDR3 loop is CASSQDYQDGYTF. In nucleotides, the CDR3 is TGTGCCAGCAGCCAAGATTATCAGGACGGCTACACCTTC. The genes are TRBV4-2 and TRBJ1-2; D gene uncertain. Trimming cost V 0 bases and J 8 bases, with 10 bases left between them. CDR1 is LGHNA, CDR2 YNFKEQ, per germline. CDR3 size: 13 residues.

The chain carries TRBV4-1 and TRBJ2-2; TRBD1 is a possible D gene (6 bases). The germline V gene has CDR1 MGHRA and CDR2 YSYEKL. The CDR3 runs 15 residues. Trimming shortened V by 1 base and J by 2 bases, and 8 bases separated the two germline ends. The CDR3 nucleotides read TGCGCCAGCAGCCAAGGGACAGTTAACACCGGGGAGCTGTTTTTT. This codes for CASSQGTVNTGELFF.

This sequence joins TRBV28 and TRBJ2-1; possibly TRBD1 or TRBD2 for D (5 bases each). V lost 5 bases to trimming and J lost 4 bases, with 15 bases between them. The CDR3 totals 15 residues. Germline V gene lookup returns CDR1 MDHEN and CDR2 SYDVKM. This chain's CDR3 is CASSPPGPLYNEQFF. CDR3 bases: TGTGCCAGCAGTCCCCCGGGACCCCTATACAATGAGCAGTTCTTC. The full variable domain, rest sourced from reference TRBV28 and TRBJ2-1, is DVKVTQSSRYLVKRTGEKVFLECVQDMDHENMFWYRQDPGLGLRLIYFSYDVKMKEKGDIPEGYSVSREKKERFSLILESASTNQTSMYLCASSPPGPLYNEQFFGPGTRLTVL.

V gene TRBV7-2 combines with J gene TRBJ1-6, with D unresolved. Deletions cut 6 bases from V and 8 bases from J, with 5 bases between. Looked up from germline, CDR1 is SGHTA and CDR2 is FQGNSA. The CDR3 runs to 11 residues. The CDR3 reads CASRSDSPLHF. The CDR3 DNA sequence: TGTGCCAGCAGGTCTGATTCACCCCTCCACTTT.

The CDR3 nucleotides read TGCGCCAGCAGCCGGGACTTTCAAGAGACCCAGTACTTC. This sequence encodes CASSRDFQETQYF. The rearrangement links TRBV5-1 to TRBJ2-5; D might be TRBD2 (6 bases). CDR3 length equals 13 residues. Looked up from germline, CDR1 is SGHRS and CDR2 is YFSETQ. Between the trimmed V and J ends, which lost 4 bases and 2 bases, there was a span of 9 bases.

This clone was detected only a few times. The CDR3 loop is CASSSDGRNTIYF. In DNA, the CDR3 is TGTGCCAGCAGCTCGGACGGCAGGAACACCATATATTTT. The rearrangement uses TRBV9 and TRBJ1-3, with no clear D. Germline V gene lookup returns CDR1 SGDLS and CDR2 YYNGEE. CDR3 length equals 13 residues. The V gene lost 4 bases and the J gene lost 7 bases, with 12 bases spanning the gap.

The chain couples TRBV7-7 to TRBJ2-3, with TRBD2 matching over 14 bases. V gave up 5 bases and J gave up 0 bases; unmatched junction bases: 7. Germline V lookup: CDR1 SSHAT, CDR2 FNYEAQ (reference sequence). This CDR3 has 18 residues. The chain's CDR3 is CASSPGLAGGMSTDTQYF. In DNA form, the CDR3 reads TGTGCCAGCAGCCCCGGACTAGCGGGAGGTATGAGCACAGATACGCAGTATTTT.

The chain uses TRBV19 and TRBJ1-1; 7 bases agree with TRBD1. Per the germline V gene, CDR1 is LNHDA and CDR2 is SQIVND (reference sequence). The CDR3 covers 16 residues. Losses at the gene ends were 3 bases for V and 0 bases for J; bases not matched to a gene: 7. The CDR3 sequence is CASSMEAGGLNTEAFF. The CDR3 coding sequence is TGTGCCAGTAGTATGGAGGCAGGGGGGTTGAACACTGAAGCTTTCTTT.

J is TRBJ2-7 and V is TRBV27; unclear D gene. V lost 3 bases and J 3 bases, leaving 9 bases between the germline ends. The CDR3 runs 13 residues. The germline gives CDR1 MNHEY, CDR2 SMNVEV (reference sequence). The chain's CDR3 is CASSFTVGYEQYF. CDR3 in DNA: TGTGCCAGCAGTTTTACCGTGGGCTACGAGCAGTACTTC.

J is TRBJ1-1 and V is TRBV7-3; D perhaps matches TRBD1 (5 bases). The CDR3 has 13 amino acids. Between the trimmed V and J ends, which lost 5 bases and 11 bases, there was a span of 18 bases. CDR1 is SGHTA and CDR2 is FQGTGA in the germline V gene. The CDR3 loop is CASSQRGVGRAFF. The CDR3 nucleotides read TGTGCCAGCAGCCAAAGGGGAGTAGGCAGGGCTTTCTTT.

The V and J genes are TRBV30 and TRBJ2-3; D might be TRBD2 (6 bases). The ends were cut back, 0 bases at V and 6 bases at J, with 13 bases in the middle. The CDR3 extends over 14 amino acids. Germline assignment: CDR1 GTSNPN and CDR2 SVGIG (reference sequence). The CDR3 bases are TGTGCCTGGAGTGTATACGGGAGAGGGGATACGCAGTATTTT. Amino acids: CAWSVYGRGDTQYF.

The chain uses TRBV7-2 and TRBJ2-5; possibly TRBD1 for D (6 bases). In germline, CDR1 is SGHTA, CDR2 FQGNSA. CDR3 length: 14 residues. V was trimmed by 4 bases and J by 5 bases, leaving 14 bases between them. CDR3 DNA: TGTGCCAGCAGCTCCAGGGGCTTGGGGGAGACCCAGTACTTC. This gives the protein CASSSRGLGETQYF.

This clone is a singleton in its sample. The V and J genes are TRBV5-1 and TRBJ2-2; D not resolved. The CDR3 loop spans 15 amino acids. CDR1 is SGHRS, CDR2 YFSETQ, per germline. V lost 0 bases and J 4 bases, leaving 10 bases between the germline ends. CDR3 amino acids: CASSLGPPSTGELFF. CDR3 DNA: TGCGCCAGCAGCTTGGGGCCCCCTAGCACCGGGGAGCTGTTTTTT.

The chain employs TRBV11-1 and TRBJ1-4, with 8 bases fitting TRBD1. V shed 5 bases, J shed 8 bases, and the junction held 7 bases outside the gene matches. CDR1 and CDR2 (germline): SGHAT, FQDESV (reference sequence). This CDR3 region has 14 residues. The CDR3: CASSIGTGEEKLFF. The CDR3 bases are TGTGCCAGCAGCATCGGGACAGGAGAAGAAAAACTGTTTTTT.

The rearrangement joins TRBV5-1 to TRBJ1-2, with TRBD1 as a possible D gene (6 bases). V was shortened by 0 bases and J by 8 bases, with 11 bases between the two germline ends. From germline, CDR1 is SGHRS and CDR2 YFSETQ. The CDR3 is 13 residues long. The CDR3 DNA reads as TGCGCCAGCAGCTTGGACAGGGTTTGGGGCTACACCTTC. Translated: CASSLDRVWGYTF.

The chain has TRBV30 and TRBJ2-5; possibly TRBD2 for D (6 bases). V was cut by 1 base and J by 4 bases, with 13 bases left in between. Germline-derived CDR1 and CDR2 are GTSNPN and SVGIG (reference sequence). The CDR3 extends over 14 amino acids. The CDR3: CAWSGRAGGETQYF. DNA for the CDR3: TGTGCCTGGAGTGGGAGGGCCGGGGGAGAGACCCAGTACTTC.

The rearrangement joins TRBV7-2 to TRBJ2-7; the D gene is possibly TRBD2 (6 bases). V was clipped by 6 bases and J by 7 bases, with 25 bases between them. The CDR3 is made up of 16 amino acids. The germline CDR1 and CDR2 sequences are SGHTA and FQGNSA. The CDR3 reads CASSPVRGREGREQYF. The CDR3 bases are TGTGCCAGCAGTCCAGTGCGTGGACGGGAAGGGAGGGAGCAGTACTTC.

CDR3 sequence: CASSWLSGGAQVWQETQYF. The DNA for the CDR3 is TGTGCCAGCAGCTGGTTAAGCGGGGGGGCCCAAGTGTGGCAAGAGACCCAGTACTTC. This chain joins TRBV5-6 and TRBJ2-5; 10 positions agree with TRBD2. V was pared by 3 bases and J by 2 bases, with 16 bases of the junction left unmatched. This CDR3 spans 19 amino acids. Germline loops: CDR1 SGHDT, CDR2 YYEEEE.

The V call is TRBV16, the J call TRBJ2-7; 10 nucleotides line up with TRBD2. Germline CDR1 is KGHSY and CDR2 is FQNENV. V gave up 3 bases and J gave up 4 bases; unmatched junction bases: 9. The CDR3 covers 16 residues. CDR3 protein: CASSQPAGGQLYEQYF. CDR3 nucleotides: TGTGCCAGCAGCCAGCCAGCGGGAGGGCAGTTGTACGAGCAGTACTTC.

In this sample, this clone turned up once. V usage is TRBV11-2 and J usage is TRBJ2-1; TRBD1 might be the D (6 bases). The germline V gene has CDR1 SGHAT and CDR2 FQNNGV. The CDR3 is 15 residues long. The V end was cut by 0 bases, the J end by 2 bases, with 8 bases between. CDR3: CASSLDRGAYNEQFF. CDR3 nucleotide sequence: TGTGCCAGCAGCTTAGACAGGGGCGCCTACAATGAGCAGTTCTTC.

The chain combines TRBV19 with TRBJ1-4, with unresolved D. The germline gives CDR1 LNHDA, CDR2 SQIVND (reference sequence). V lost 8 bases and J 0 bases, leaving 16 bases between the germline ends. CDR3 length equals 16 residues. This CDR3 reads CASLSRPFATNEKLFF. CDR3 in DNA: TGTGCCAGTCTTTCGAGACCATTCGCAACTAATGAAAAACTGTTTTTT.

The V gene is TRBV14, the J gene TRBJ2-5, with TRBD2 matching 7 bases. Germline lookup yields CDR1 SGHDN and CDR2 FVKESK. This CDR3 is built from 14 residues. Trimming took 1 base from V and 2 from J; bases not matched to a gene: 1. CDR3 coding DNA: TGTGCCAGCAGCCAAGCTAGCGGACAAGAGACCCAGTACTTC. It specifies CASSQASGQETQYF.

The rearrangement uses TRBV7-2 and TRBJ2-5; D assignment may be TRBD1 or TRBD2 (5 bases each). Germline V gene lookup returns CDR1 SGHTA and CDR2 FQGNSA. V lost 3 bases and J lost 1, with 6 bases in between. This CDR3 has 13 residues. CDR3 in amino acids: CASSFGTQETQYF. CDR3 in DNA: TGTGCCAGCAGCTTCGGGACCCAAGAGACCCAGTACTTC. The full variable domain, with the rest looked up from reference TRBV7-2 and TRBJ2-5, is GAGVSQSPSNKVTEKGKDVELRCDPISGHTALYWYRQSLGQGLEFLIYFQGNSAPDKSGLPSDRFSAERTGGSVSTLTIQRTQQEDSAVYLCASSFGTQETQYFGPGTRLLVL.

The V and J genes are TRBV5-1 and TRBJ2-2; D gene ambiguous. Germline V gene lookup returns CDR1 SGHRS and CDR2 YFSETQ. The CDR3 runs to 13 residues. Trimming removed 4 bases from V and 3 bases from J, with 7 bases in between. CDR3 nucleotides: TGCGCCAGCAGCCCCGGGTACACCGGGGAGCTGTTTTTT. This encodes CASSPGYTGELFF.

The V and J genes are TRBV9 and TRBJ2-7; a weak D match, TRBD2 (5 bases). V dropped 0 bases and J dropped 1 base, with 11 bases sitting between them. The CDR3 totals 15 residues. CDR1 is SGDLS, CDR2 YYNGEE, per germline. CDR3 DNA: TGTGCCAGCAGCGTAGCTCCGGGGTTTTCCTACGAGCAGTACTTC. It translates to CASSVAPGFSYEQYF.

The chain uses TRBV28 and TRBJ2-7; maybe TRBD1 (6 bases). Germline V gene sequence: CDR1 MDHEN, CDR2 SYDVKM. This CDR3 contains 14 residues. Trimming removed 3 bases from V and 0 bases from J, with 9 bases in between. CDR3 DNA: TGTGCCAGCAGTTTGATGGGGGCCTCCTACGAGCAGTACTTC. It codes for CASSLMGASYEQYF.

This chain connects TRBV28 to TRBJ2-2; no clear D gene. V shed 3 bases and J shed 0 bases, with 8 bases lying between them. The V gene's germline CDR1 is MDHEN and CDR2 SYDVKM. This CDR3 spans 15 amino acids. Here the CDR3 reads CASSLPSSNTGELFF. The CDR3 DNA follows: TGTGCCAGCAGTTTGCCCAGCTCGAACACCGGGGAGCTGTTTTTT.